The 11 T cell receptor beta chains given below trace back to one sample, sequenced in a study of blood T cell repertoires in COVID-19. Measured with immunoSEQ multiplex PCR; TCRdb has only the in-frame clones, and not every one. The data show tens of thousands of clones, approximately 90% seen once. Sequenced input: peripheral blood. Receptors were obtained from a human donor in a cohort sampled during active COVID-19.

The chain has TRBV3-1 (or the pseudogene TRBV3-2) and TRBJ1-1; D possibly corresponds to TRBD1 (6 bases). The length of the CDR3 is 16 residues. From germline, CDR1 is LGHDT and CDR2 YNNKEL (reference sequence). The ends were cut back, 4 bases at V and 0 bases at J, with 15 bases in the middle. The CDR3 DNA reads as TGTGCCAGCAGCCCGAGGGGGAGACACCTGAACACTGAAGCTTTCTTT. It encodes CASSPRGRHLNTEAFF.

This clone has just one count. V usage is TRBV28 and J usage is TRBJ1-6; a possible D gene is TRBD1 (6 bases). Per the germline V gene, CDR1 is MDHEN and CDR2 is SYDVKM. This CDR3 has 13 amino acids. Trimming stripped 2 bases from V and 10 bases from J, with 9 bases between. The CDR3 loop is CASSLQGRSPLHF. In nucleotides, the CDR3 is TGTGCCAGCAGTTTACAGGGGAGATCACCCCTCCACTTT. The full variable domain, with the rest looked up from reference TRBV28 and TRBJ1-6, is DVKVTQSSRYLVKRTGEKVFLECVQDMDHENMFWYRQDPGLGLRLIYFSYDVKMKEKGDIPEGYSVSREKKERFSLILESASTNQTSMYLCASSLQGRSPLHFGNGTRLTVT.

V and J are TRBV5-1 and TRBJ2-3; D gene uncertain. This CDR3 is built from 12 residues. Germline CDR1 SGHRS, CDR2 YFSETQ. The V gene lost 1 base and the J gene lost 5 bases, with 5 bases spanning the gap. The CDR3: CASSLPEDTQYF. The CDR3 DNA reads as TGCGCCAGCAGCTTGCCAGAAGATACGCAGTATTTT.

The V call is TRBV27, the J call TRBJ2-3; a possible D gene is TRBD1 (5 bases). V lost 3 bases and J 5 bases, leaving 15 bases between the germline ends. Germline V gene data show CDR1 as MNHEY and CDR2 as SMNVEV (reference sequence). The CDR3 runs 15 residues. CDR3 region: CASSFTDTGRDTQYF. CDR3 DNA sequence: TGTGCCAGCAGTTTTACGGACACCGGTAGAGATACGCAGTATTTT.

The chain carries TRBV2 and TRBJ2-1; 8 bases line up with TRBD2. CDR1 and CDR2 (germline): SNHLY, FYNNEI. This CDR3 comprises 14 residues. J was trimmed by 7 bases and V by 11 bases; bases with no gene match: 13. The chain's CDR3 is CARGGGGGRNEQFF. The CDR3 nucleotides are TGTGCCCGGGGGGGCGGCGGGGGCCGAAATGAGCAGTTCTTC.

V usage is TRBV4-3 and J usage is TRBJ1-1; D perhaps matches TRBD1 (6 bases). The CDR3 runs to 14 residues. Germline V lookup: CDR1 LGHNA, CDR2 YSLEER. Trimming cost V 0 bases and J 8 bases, with 13 bases left between them. In DNA form, the CDR3 reads TGCGCCAGCAGCCAAGACTTACAGGGAACGGAAGCTTTCTTT. This translates into CASSQDLQGTEAFF.

The V call is TRBV14, the J call TRBJ1-1, with D maybe TRBD1 (5 bases). Germline CDR1 reads SGHDN; CDR2 reads FVKESK. The CDR3 is made up of 14 amino acids. V was trimmed by 3 bases and J by 2 bases, leaving 10 bases between them. CDR3 amino acids: CASSHVGVNTEAFF. The CDR3 DNA follows: TGTGCCAGCAGCCACGTAGGGGTTAACACTGAAGCTTTCTTT.

The chain links TRBV9 to TRBJ2-7, with 7 positions matching TRBD2. The V gene end was trimmed by 4 bases and the J gene end by 4 bases; junction bases not matched to a gene: 2. Germline CDR1 reads SGDLS; CDR2 reads YYNGEE. The CDR3 sequence is 12 residues long. CDR3 region: CASSNSGYEQYF. CDR3 in DNA: TGTGCCAGCAGCAATAGCGGGTACGAGCAGTACTTC.

The chain employs TRBV10-3 and TRBJ2-1, with 10 bases matching TRBD2. V was clipped by 8 bases and J by 5 bases; unmatched bases: 3. Looked up from germline, CDR1 is ENHRY and CDR2 is SYGVKD. The CDR3 runs to 13 residues. The DNA for the CDR3 is TGTGCCATCGCAGCGGGGGGGAACAATGAGCAGTTCTTC. Translating it yields CAIAAGGNNEQFF.

The J gene is TRBJ2-7, the V gene TRBV10-2; 8 bases match TRBD1. The CDR3 is 13 residues long. Germline values: CDR1 WSHSY, CDR2 SAAADI. Germline trimming cut 9 bases from V and 3 bases from J; bases unmatched to any gene: 7. CDR3 in amino acids: CASRLGQGYEQYF. The DNA of the CDR3 is TGCGCCAGTCGCCTCGGACAGGGCTACGAGCAGTACTTC.

The chain carries TRBV6-5 and TRBJ2-1; D may be TRBD1 (7 bases). CDR3 length equals 13 residues. Trimming cost V 7 bases and J 12 bases, with 19 bases left between them. Germline V gene sequence: CDR1 MNHEY, CDR2 SVGAGI. DNA for the CDR3: TGTGCCAGCAACTACGGAGGGGGCCCCGGGCAGTTCTTC. It specifies CASNYGGGPGQFF.